These T cell receptor beta chains were read from a single sample in a study of blood T cell repertoires in COVID-19. Method: immunoSEQ multiplex PCR; TCRdb's copy keeps in-frame clones and lacks some. The sample comprises about 270,000 clones, less than 90% of which are singletons, and over 9.5% rests with the top ten. What was sequenced was peripheral blood. All receptors derive from a woman aged 30 to 39 with COVID-19, enrolled during active disease. The CDR3 runs from the conserved cysteine through the conserved F or W. A D gene is named only where the DNA matches it firmly. Some rows mark clone size as missing; the rest say once, few, many or name a class of expanded clone.

TRBV4-1,-,-,TRBJ1-4,CASSQQGGEKLFF,TGCGCCAGCAGCCAGCAGGGAGGAGAAAAACTGTTTTTT
TRBV2,-,TRBD2,TRBJ2-7,CASMGYRGDSYEQYF,TGTGCCAGCATGGGTTATCGGGGGGACTCCTACGAGCAGTACTTC
TRBV27,-,-,TRBJ2-1,CASSDLGSNEQFF,TGTGCCAGCAGTGATCTAGGTAGCAATGAGCAGTTCTTC
TRBV5-4,-,-,TRBJ1-1,CASSRGGMLTLAEAFF,TGTGCCAGCAGCCGTGGAGGTATGTTGACGTTGGCTGAAGCTTTCTTT
TRBV16,-,TRBD1,TRBJ2-1,CASSQSGTGANEQFF,TGTGCCAGCAGTCAATCCGGGACAGGGGCCAATGAGCAGTTCTTC
TRBV13,-,-,TRBJ1-1,CASSQQRGEAFF,TGTGCCAGCAGCCAGCAGCGGGGGGAGGCTTTCTTT
TRBV9,-,-,TRBJ1-1,CASSMPGNTEAFF,TGTGCCAGCAGCATGCCGGGGAACACTGAAGCTTTCTTT
TRBV9,-,-,TRBJ2-1,CASSVAGESYNEQFF,TGTGCCAGCAGCGTAGCAGGCGAATCCTACAATGAGCAGTTCTTC
TRBV5-1,-,TRBD1,TRBJ1-2,CASSFTGQGGYTF,TGCGCCAGCAGCTTTACTGGACAGGGTGGCTACACCTTC
TRBV30,-,TRBD1,TRBJ1-5,CAWSLTGVQPQHF,TGTGCCTGGAGTCTGACAGGGGTTCAGCCCCAGCATTTT
TRBV7-9,-,-,TRBJ2-7,CASSYLITSHRVSSYEQYF,TGTGCCAGCAGCTACCTTATAACGTCCCACAGGGTTTCGTCCTACGAGCAGTACTTC
TRBV7-2,-,-,TRBJ2-2,CASSLGGLLNTGELFF,TGTGCCAGCAGCTTAGGAGGGCTGTTGAACACCGGGGAGCTGTTTTTT
TRBV7-9,-,-,TRBJ2-3,CASSSPWAGNADTQYF,TGTGCCAGCAGCTCTCCTTGGGCAGGGAACGCAGATACGCAGTATTTT
TRBV20-1,-,TRBD2,TRBJ2-3,CSASGLAGGPSDTQYF,TGCAGTGCTAGTGGACTAGCGGGGGGGCCATCAGATACGCAGTATTTT
TRBV15,-,-,TRBJ2-5,CATSRAPGETQYF,TGTGCCACCAGCAGAGCGCCAGGAGAGACCCAGTACTTC
TRBV4-1,-,-,TRBJ2-5,CASSQERGGPRETQYF,TGCGCCAGCAGCCAAGAGAGGGGGGGGCCGAGAGAGACCCAGTACTTC
TRBV12-3/TRBV12-4,-,-,TRBJ1-1,CASTHRGSTEAFF,TGTGCCAGCACCCATCGGGGAAGCACTGAAGCTTTCTTT
TRBV4-2,-,-,TRBJ1-2,CASSPDIPTYGYTF,TGTGCCAGCAGCCCGGACATCCCCACCTATGGCTACACCTTC
TRBV2,-,-,TRBJ2-6,CASSSRSRANVLTF,TGTGCCAGCAGTTCCCGGTCCCGGGCCAACGTCCTGACTTTC
TRBV9,-,-,TRBJ2-1,CASSVVISGLGVGHNEQFF,TGTGCCAGCAGCGTAGTAATTTCAGGACTTGGTGTAGGACACAATGAGCAGTTCTTC
TRBV18,-,-,TRBJ2-1,CASSPGHPDYNEQFF,TGTGCCAGCTCCCCGGGACACCCTGACTACAATGAGCAGTTCTTC
TRBV27,-,-,TRBJ2-1,CASSLGSSYNEQFF,TGTGCCAGCAGTTTAGGGAGCTCCTACAATGAGCAGTTCTTC
TRBV2,few,TRBD2,TRBJ2-5,CASRAGLAGIETQYF,TGTGCCAGCAGGGCGGGTCTAGCGGGGATAGAGACCCAGTACTTC
TRBV19,-,TRBD2,TRBJ2-3,CASRDLGGRTDTQYF,TGTGCCAGTAGGGATTTGGGAGGGAGAACAGATACGCAGTATTTT
TRBV19,-,-,TRBJ1-5,CASSMRGAVVGQHF,TGTGCCAGTAGTATGCGGGGGGCCGTAGTGGGCCAGCATTTT
TRBV3-1/TRBV3-2,-,-,TRBJ2-7,CASKGEAYEQYF,TGTGCCAGCAAGGGGGAAGCCTACGAGCAGTACTTC
TRBV19,-,TRBD1,TRBJ2-6,CASSIGTGWAGANVLTF,TGTGCCAGTAGTATCGGGACAGGTTGGGCTGGGGCCAACGTCCTGACTTTC
TRBV4-1,-,TRBD2,TRBJ2-2,CASSRGTRELFF,TGCGCCAGCAGCCGCGGGACTAGGGAGCTGTTTTTT
TRBV7-9,-,-,TRBJ2-3,CASSLNPLARRDTQYF,TGTGCCAGCAGCTTAAATCCCCTAGCCCGAAGGGATACGCAGTATTTT
TRBV11-3,-,-,TRBJ2-1,CASSPESYNEQFF,TGTGCCAGCAGCCCTGAGTCCTACAATGAGCAGTTCTTC
TRBV28,-,-,TRBJ2-7,CACTRKYEQYF,TGTGCCTGTACCAGAAAATACGAGCAGTACTTC
TRBV6-5,-,TRBD2,TRBJ2-3,CASRGGLAGTDTQYF,TGTGCCAGCAGGGGGGGACTAGCGGGAACAGATACGCAGTATTTT
TRBV5-1,-,TRBD2,TRBJ2-1,CASSLGLATTLNEQFF,TGCGCCAGCAGCTTGGGACTAGCGACCACTTTAAATGAGCAGTTCTTC
TRBV19,-,-,TRBJ1-6,CASKGRGRNSPLHF,TGTGCCAGTAAGGGCAGGGGTAGGAATTCACCCCTCCACTTT
TRBV29-1,-,-,TRBJ1-4,CSVRHSGRFNEKLFF,TGCAGCGTCCGTCACAGTGGCAGATTTAATGAAAAACTGTTTTTT
TRBV30,once,TRBD1,TRBJ1-5,CAWSVTTGLGNQPQHF,TGTGCCTGGAGTGTAACGACAGGGTTAGGCAATCAGCCCCAGCATTTT
TRBV3-1/TRBV3-2,once,-,TRBJ1-1,CASSFQGSGTEAFF,TGTGCCAGCAGCTTTCAGGGGTCTGGCACTGAAGCTTTCTTT
TRBV14,once,-,TRBJ1-2,CASSPGRGYGYTF,TGTGCCAGCAGCCCGGGGCGGGGCTATGGCTACACCTTC
TRBV29-1,-,-,TRBJ1-2,CSVQLEQGRGYTF,TGCAGCGTTCAGCTTGAGCAGGGCCGCGGCTACACCTTC
TRBV4-2,-,-,TRBJ2-1,CASSQDLAAPRRQFF,TGTGCCAGCAGCCAAGACTTAGCAGCCCCTAGGCGGCAGTTCTTC